This TCR beta chain came from a study of post-analysis software for immune sequencing data. Findings and caveats of the study: Several TRBV segments occurring more often in patients than controls included TRBV5-6, TRBV5-1 and TRBV20-1.

The CDR3 runs to 15 residues. CDR1 is MDHEN, CDR2 SYDVKM, per germline. Included in the TCR beta cDNA libraries were unique molecular identifiers. In TCRdb, the PCR reads were re-called with MiXCR into one record per CDR3 protein. The profile shows roughly 800,000 distinct CDR3 sequences, around 45% of them singletons. This clonotype was seen only a few times. What it recognizes is unknown. An end of the junction does not agree with germline; a read error may underlie this. The sequenced sample consisted of blood. This rearrangement joins TRBV28 to TRBJ2-1, with 11 bases identical to TRBD2. The clonotype comes from a girl aged 5-17 years with multiple sclerosis. CDR3 in DNA: TGTGCCGGCAGGCCCGGGACTAGCGGTTACAATGAGCAGTTCTTC. It encodes CAGRPGTSGYNEQFF.